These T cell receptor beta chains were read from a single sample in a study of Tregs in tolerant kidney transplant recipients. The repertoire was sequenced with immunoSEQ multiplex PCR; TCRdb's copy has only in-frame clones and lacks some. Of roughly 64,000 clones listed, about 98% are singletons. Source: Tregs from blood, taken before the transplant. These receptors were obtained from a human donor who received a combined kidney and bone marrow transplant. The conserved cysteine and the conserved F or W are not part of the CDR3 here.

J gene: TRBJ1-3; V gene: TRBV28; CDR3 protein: ASSFGGALVSGNTIY
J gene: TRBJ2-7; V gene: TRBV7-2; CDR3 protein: ASSLVLGGYEQY
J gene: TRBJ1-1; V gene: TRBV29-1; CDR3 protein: SAGTGGNTEAF
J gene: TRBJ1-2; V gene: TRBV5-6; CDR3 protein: ASSPSTGGFNYGYT
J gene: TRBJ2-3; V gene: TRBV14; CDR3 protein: ASSPGLAGDFTDTQY
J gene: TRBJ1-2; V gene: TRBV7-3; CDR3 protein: ASSPRGTHRGSDPYGYT
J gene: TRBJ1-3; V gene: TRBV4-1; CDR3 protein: ASSQVVGNTIY
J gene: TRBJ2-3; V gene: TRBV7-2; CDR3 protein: ASSLTGLDTDTQY
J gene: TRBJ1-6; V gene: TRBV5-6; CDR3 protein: ASSPRTGGYAPLH
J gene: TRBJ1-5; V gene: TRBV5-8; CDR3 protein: ASSFSPSNQPQH
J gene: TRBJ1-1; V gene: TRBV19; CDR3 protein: ASSTGISRTEAF
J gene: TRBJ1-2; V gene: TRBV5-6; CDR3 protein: ASSEYDYGYT
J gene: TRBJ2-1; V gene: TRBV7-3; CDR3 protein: ASSAYGTSGGAEQF
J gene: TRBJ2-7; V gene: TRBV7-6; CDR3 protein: ASSSSSRTGRQY
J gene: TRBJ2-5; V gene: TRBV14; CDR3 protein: ASSLRGQGTQY
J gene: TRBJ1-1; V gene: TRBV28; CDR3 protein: ASMGRWNTEAF
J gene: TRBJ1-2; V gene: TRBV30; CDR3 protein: AWSYTNYGYT
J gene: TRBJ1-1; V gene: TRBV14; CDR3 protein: ASSQPAGNTEAF
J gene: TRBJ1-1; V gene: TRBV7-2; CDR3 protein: ASSRLNTEAF
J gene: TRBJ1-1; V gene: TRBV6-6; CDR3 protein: ASSTTGGNGEAF
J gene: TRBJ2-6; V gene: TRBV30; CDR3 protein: ACSLTGANVLT
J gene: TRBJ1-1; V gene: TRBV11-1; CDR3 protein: ASSFIEKREAEAF